This is a list of T cell receptor beta chains from one sample in a study of vaccination and CD4 T cells after COVID-19. These TCRs' antigens remain unknown. One entry per CDR3 protein results from TCRdb running MiXCR on the PCR reads. The sample consists of 13,000 to 15,000 distinct CDR3 sequences, roughly 28% of them appearing once. The specimen was cultured CD4+ T cells from blood. Receptor source: a human donor with COVID-19. Both conserved end residues are part of each CDR3. Each record gives: J gene, V gene, clone size, D gene, CDR3 protein, CDR3 DNA. A D gene is named only where the DNA matches it firmly. Clone sizes are given selectively: once, few, many, or a class where the clone is expanded.

>TRBJ2-2|TRBV7-2|few|.
CASSLAAGQPTGELFF
TGTGCCAGCAGCTTAGCGGCGGGACAACCTACCGGGGAGCTGTTTTTT
>TRBJ2-6|TRBV19|.|.
CASSPTGANVLTF
TGTGCCAGTTCCCCGACCGGGGCCAACGTCCTGACTTTC
>TRBJ1-6|TRBV20-1|.|.
CGARDGGINSPLHF
TGCGGTGCTAGGGACGGGGGAATAAATTCACCCCTCCACTTT
>TRBJ1-2|TRBV6-1|.|.
CASSEIYRDKNYGYTF
TGTGCCAGCAGTGAAATATACCGGGACAAGAACTATGGCTACACCTTC
>TRBJ1-6|TRBV12-3/TRBV12-4|.|.
CASSLIEGVSPLHF
TGTGCCAGCAGTTTAATAGAGGGAGTGTCACCCCTCCACTTT
>TRBJ1-5|TRBV6-2/TRBV6-3|medium-sized|.
CASSYRDQPQHF
TGTGCCAGCAGTTACAGAGATCAGCCCCAGCATTTT
>TRBJ1-2|TRBV11-3|.|.
CASSLGDGNYGYTF
TGTGCCAGCAGCTTAGGGGACGGTAACTATGGCTACACCTTC
>TRBJ1-5|TRBV5-4|few|.
CASSRQGSNQPQHF
TGTGCCAGCAGCCGGCAGGGGAGCAATCAGCCCCAGCATTTT
>TRBJ2-7|TRBV7-6|few|TRBD1
CASSLGQGGTYEQYF
TGTGCCAGCAGCCTCGGACAGGGCGGGACCTACGAGCAGTACTTC
>TRBJ1-5|TRBV6-1|.|.
CASRDRVIQPQHF
TGTGCCAGCAGGGACCGCGTAATCCAGCCCCAGCATTTT
>TRBJ2-5|TRBV25-1|few|TRBD1
CASSPRTGGFETQYF
TGTGCCAGCAGTCCCCGGACAGGGGGCTTTGAGACCCAGTACTTC
>TRBJ2-7|TRBV20-1|few|TRBD1
CSASRGQGYEQYF
TGCAGTGCTAGTCGTGGACAGGGCTACGAGCAGTACTTC
>TRBJ2-3|TRBV30|.|TRBD2
CAWSVSGGFTDTQYF
TGTGCCTGGAGTGTTAGCGGGGGGTTCACAGATACGCAGTATTTT
>TRBJ1-5|TRBV2|.|TRBD1
CAGSAGTGVGNQPQHF
TGTGCCGGCAGTGCCGGGACAGGGGTTGGCAATCAGCCCCAGCATTTT
>TRBJ2-7|TRBV6-2/TRBV6-3|.|TRBD2
CASSGTGTSGGYPREQYF
TGTGCCAGCAGTGGAACCGGGACTAGCGGGGGGTATCCTCGCGAGCAGTACTTC
>TRBJ1-1|TRBV10-1|few|.
CASSPLGLGNTEAFF
TGCGCCAGCAGTCCCCTCGGATTGGGGAACACTGAAGCTTTCTTT
>TRBJ1-5|TRBV6-5|.|.
CASSYRRGRQPQHF
TGTGCCAGCAGTTACCGGCGGGGACGGCAGCCCCAGCATTTT
>TRBJ1-3|TRBV7-6|few|.
CASSLGRGHSGNTIYF
TGTGCCAGCAGCTTAGGCCGAGGACACTCTGGAAACACCATATATTTT
>TRBJ2-5|TRBV6-1|.|.
CASRPSTGGLKETQYF
TGTGCCAGCAGACCTTCGACGGGGGGCCTAAAAGAGACCCAGTACTTC
>TRBJ2-5|TRBV20-1|.|TRBD1
CSVSTGTYQETQYF
TGCAGCGTTTCGACAGGGACGTACCAAGAGACCCAGTACTTC
>TRBJ2-2|TRBV20-1|few|.
CSASPSGAFNTGELFF
TGCAGTGCTAGCCCGTCGGGGGCCTTCAACACCGGGGAGCTGTTTTTT
>TRBJ1-2|TRBV9|few|TRBD1
CASSVGQGAFYGYTF
TGTGCCAGCAGCGTAGGACAGGGGGCATTCTATGGCTACACCTTC
>TRBJ1-6|TRBV5-4|.|.
CASSLGSAKNSPLHF
TGTGCCAGCAGCTTAGGTTCGGCGAAGAATTCACCCCTCCACTTT
>TRBJ1-1|TRBV6-1|few|.
CASSEIGLGGRNTEAFF
TGTGCCAGCAGTGAAATAGGCCTGGGAGGGAGGAACACTGAAGCTTTCTTT
>TRBJ2-1|TRBV28|.|TRBD2
CASSSVWRGSSYNEQFF
TGTGCCAGCAGTAGCGTCTGGCGGGGGAGCTCCTACAATGAGCAGTTCTTC
>TRBJ1-1|TRBV28|.|.
CASSLSGGNTEAFF
TGTGCCAGCAGTTTATCGGGGGGAAACACTGAAGCTTTCTTT
>TRBJ1-1|TRBV20-1|medium-sized|TRBD1
CSLGQGNTEAFF
TGCAGTCTAGGACAGGGGAACACTGAAGCTTTCTTT
>TRBJ1-4|TRBV2|.|.
CASMWTENEKLFF
TGTGCCAGCATGTGGACAGAGAATGAAAAACTGTTTTTT
>TRBJ1-2|TRBV5-4|few|.
CASSWRGGRGGYGYTF
TGTGCCAGCAGCTGGAGGGGCGGCAGGGGAGGTTATGGCTACACCTTC
>TRBJ2-3|TRBV10-1|few|TRBD2
CASSARGGTDTQYF
TGCGCCAGCAGTGCTCGGGGGGGCACAGATACGCAGTATTTT
>TRBJ2-1|TRBV24-1|few|TRBD1
CATSDSGTGYNEQFF
TGTGCCACCAGTGACTCCGGGACAGGGTACAATGAGCAGTTCTTC
>TRBJ2-3|TRBV11-1|few|TRBD2
CASSQTFSGGPTDTQYF
TGTGCCAGCAGCCAAACGTTTAGCGGGGGGCCCACAGATACGCAGTATTTT
>TRBJ2-5|TRBV21-1|few|.
CASSKGLGAQETQYF
TGTGCCAGCAGCAAAGGGTTAGGGGCACAAGAGACCCAGTACTTC
>TRBJ2-6|TRBV30|.|.
CAWRRGRMGSGANVLTF
TGTGCCTGGAGGAGGGGAAGAATGGGGTCTGGGGCCAACGTCCTGACTTTC
>TRBJ2-1|TRBV6-1|.|TRBD1
CASSPGGMANEQFF
TGCGCCAGCAGTCCAGGGGGCATGGCGAATGAGCAGTTCTTC
>TRBJ2-1|TRBV6-1|.|TRBD1
CASSRDRRNEQFF
TGTGCCAGCTCCAGGGACAGGCGGAATGAGCAGTTCTTC
>TRBJ2-6|TRBV6-5|.|.
CASSYWGSGANVLTF
TGTGCCAGCAGTTATTGGGGGTCTGGGGCCAACGTCCTGACTTTC
>TRBJ2-4|TRBV6-5|large|TRBD1
CASSYSQGAAKNIQYF
TGTGCCAGCAGTTACTCACAGGGGGCGGCCAAAAACATTCAGTACTTC
>TRBJ1-6|TRBV7-9|few|.
CASSLGGSGYSPLHF
TGTGCCAGCAGCTTAGGAGGGTCGGGATATTCACCCCTCCACTTT
>TRBJ2-7|TRBV7-3|.|TRBD1
CASSSGQGTSYEQYF
TGTGCCAGCAGCTCCGGACAGGGGACCTCCTACGAGCAGTACTTC
>TRBJ1-6|TRBV5-1|.|TRBD1
CASSSGEGRGHSPLHF
TGCGCCAGCAGCTCCGGCGAGGGCAGGGGGCATTCACCCCTCCACTTT
>TRBJ1-5|TRBV7-6|few|.
CASSFWTNQPQHF
TGTGCCAGCAGCTTCTGGACAAATCAGCCCCAGCATTTT
>TRBJ2-7|TRBV6-1|few|.
CASSSQGRYYEQYF
TGTGCCAGCAGCTCCCAGGGCAGATACTACGAGCAGTACTTC
>TRBJ2-3|TRBV4-3|.|TRBD2
CASSPKPFISGGTDTDTQYF
TGCGCCAGCAGCCCGAAGCCCTTCATTAGCGGGGGTACCGACACAGATACGCAGTATTTT
>TRBJ2-5|TRBV20-1|few|TRBD2
CSARGPPTSGGETQYF
TGCAGTGCTAGAGGACCCCCGACTAGCGGGGGAGAGACCCAGTACTTC
>TRBJ1-5|TRBV27|few|TRBD1
CASIKSGGTALSNQPQHF
TGTGCCAGCATTAAGTCAGGAGGGACAGCCCTAAGCAATCAGCCCCAGCATTTT
>TRBJ2-3|TRBV5-1|.|TRBD2
CASSLRSASGTSTDTQYF
TGCGCCAGCAGCTTGAGGTCCGCTAGCGGGACTAGCACAGATACGCAGTATTTT
>TRBJ1-1|TRBV11-3|few|.
CASSSEGLGNTEAFF
TGTGCCAGCAGCTCCGAAGGGCTGGGGAACACTGAAGCTTTCTTT
>TRBJ1-2|TRBV19|few|TRBD1
CASSPDRGYGYTF
TGTGCCAGTAGTCCCGACAGGGGCTATGGCTACACCTTC